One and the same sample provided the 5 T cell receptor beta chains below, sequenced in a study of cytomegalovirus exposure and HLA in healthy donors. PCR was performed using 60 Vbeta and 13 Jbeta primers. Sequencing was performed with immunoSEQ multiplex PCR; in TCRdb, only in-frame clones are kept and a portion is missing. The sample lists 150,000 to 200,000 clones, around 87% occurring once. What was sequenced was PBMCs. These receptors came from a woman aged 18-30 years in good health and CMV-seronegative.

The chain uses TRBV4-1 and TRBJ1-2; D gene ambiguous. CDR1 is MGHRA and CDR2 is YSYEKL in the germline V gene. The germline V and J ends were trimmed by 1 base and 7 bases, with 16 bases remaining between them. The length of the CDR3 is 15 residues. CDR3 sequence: CASSQGVGRRLGYTF. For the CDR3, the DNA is TGCGCCAGCAGCCAAGGGGTAGGGAGGAGGCTTGGCTACACCTTC.

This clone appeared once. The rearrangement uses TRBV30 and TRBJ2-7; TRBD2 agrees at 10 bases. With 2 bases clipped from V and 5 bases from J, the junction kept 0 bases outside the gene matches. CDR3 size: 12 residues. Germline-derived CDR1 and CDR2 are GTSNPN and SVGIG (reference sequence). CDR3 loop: CAWSTSGNEQYF. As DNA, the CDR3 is TGTGCCTGGAGTACTAGCGGGAACGAGCAGTACTTC.

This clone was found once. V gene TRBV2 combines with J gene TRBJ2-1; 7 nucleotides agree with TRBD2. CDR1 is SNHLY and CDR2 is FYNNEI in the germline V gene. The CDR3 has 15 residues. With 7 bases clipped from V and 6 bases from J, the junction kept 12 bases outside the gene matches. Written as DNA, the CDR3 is TGTGCCAGCATTGGGGGGGGGTTTCCCCTCAATGAGCAGTTCTTC. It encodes CASIGGGFPLNEQFF.

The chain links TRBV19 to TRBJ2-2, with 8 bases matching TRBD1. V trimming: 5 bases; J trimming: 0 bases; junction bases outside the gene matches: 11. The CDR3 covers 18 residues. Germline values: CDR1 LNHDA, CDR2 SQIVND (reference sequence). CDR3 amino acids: CASSYRGKSSSNTGELFF. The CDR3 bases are TGTGCCAGTAGTTACAGGGGGAAGTCCTCCTCGAACACCGGGGAGCTGTTTTTT. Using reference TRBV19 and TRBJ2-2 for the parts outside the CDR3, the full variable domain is DGGITQSPKYLFRKEGQNVTLSCEQNLNHDAMYWYRQDPGQGLRLIYYSQIVNDFQKGDIAEGYSVSREKKESFPLTVTSAQKNPTAFYLCASSYRGKSSSNTGELFFGEGSRLTVL.

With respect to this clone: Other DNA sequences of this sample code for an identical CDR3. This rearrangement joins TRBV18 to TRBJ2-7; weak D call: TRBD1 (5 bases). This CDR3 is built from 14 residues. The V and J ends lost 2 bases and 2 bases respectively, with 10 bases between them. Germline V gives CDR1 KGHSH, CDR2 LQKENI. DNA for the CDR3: TGTGCCAGCTCACCAGGCCAGGGTGCCTACGAGCAGTACTTC. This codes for CASSPGQGAYEQYF.